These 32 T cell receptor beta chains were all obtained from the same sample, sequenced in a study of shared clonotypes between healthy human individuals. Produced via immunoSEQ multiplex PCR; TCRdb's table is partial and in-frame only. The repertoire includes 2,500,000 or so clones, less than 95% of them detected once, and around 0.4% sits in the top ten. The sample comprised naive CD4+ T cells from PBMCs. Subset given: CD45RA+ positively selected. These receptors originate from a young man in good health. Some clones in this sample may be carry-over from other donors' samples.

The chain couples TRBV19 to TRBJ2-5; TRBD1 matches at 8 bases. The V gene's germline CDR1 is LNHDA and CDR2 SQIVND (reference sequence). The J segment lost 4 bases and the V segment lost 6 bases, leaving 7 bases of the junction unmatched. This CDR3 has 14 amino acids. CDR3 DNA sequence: TGTGCCAGTAGCTCCCGACAGGGGCCAGAGACCCAGTACTTC. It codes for CASSSRQGPETQYF.

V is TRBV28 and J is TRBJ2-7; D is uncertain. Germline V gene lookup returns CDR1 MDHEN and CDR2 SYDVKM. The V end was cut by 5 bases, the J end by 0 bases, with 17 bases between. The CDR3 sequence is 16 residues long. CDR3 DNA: TGTGCCAGCAGTCCCGGTTCCGCTCCGACCTCCTACGAGCAGTACTTC. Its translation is CASSPGSAPTSYEQYF.

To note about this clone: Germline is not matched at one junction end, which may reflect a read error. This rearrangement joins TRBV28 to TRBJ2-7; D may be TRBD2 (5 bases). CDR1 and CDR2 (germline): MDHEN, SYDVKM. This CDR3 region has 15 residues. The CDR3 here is CASGSYRLQTYGQYF. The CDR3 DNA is TGTGCCAGCGGCTCTTACAGACTACAAACCTACGGGCAGTACTTC.

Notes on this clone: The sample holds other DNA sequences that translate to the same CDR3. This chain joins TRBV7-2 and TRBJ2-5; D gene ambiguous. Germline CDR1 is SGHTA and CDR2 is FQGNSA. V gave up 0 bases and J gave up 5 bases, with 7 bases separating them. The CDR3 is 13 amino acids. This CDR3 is CASSLAKEETQYF. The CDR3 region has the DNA TGTGCCAGCAGCTTAGCGAAGGAGGAGACCCAGTACTTC.

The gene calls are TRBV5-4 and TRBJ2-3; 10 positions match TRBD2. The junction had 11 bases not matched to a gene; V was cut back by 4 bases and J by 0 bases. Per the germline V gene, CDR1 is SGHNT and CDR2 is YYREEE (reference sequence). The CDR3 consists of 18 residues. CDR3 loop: CASSQGGLAGVSTDTQYF. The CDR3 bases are TGTGCCAGCAGCCAGGGCGGTCTAGCGGGAGTCAGCACAGATACGCAGTATTTT.

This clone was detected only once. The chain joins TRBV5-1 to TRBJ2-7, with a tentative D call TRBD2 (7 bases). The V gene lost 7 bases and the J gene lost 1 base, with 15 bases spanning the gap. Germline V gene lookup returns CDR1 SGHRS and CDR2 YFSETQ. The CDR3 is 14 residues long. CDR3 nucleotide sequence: TGCGCCAGCCGTGGGGGGGCCAATTCCTACGAGCAGTACTTC. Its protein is CASRGGANSYEQYF.

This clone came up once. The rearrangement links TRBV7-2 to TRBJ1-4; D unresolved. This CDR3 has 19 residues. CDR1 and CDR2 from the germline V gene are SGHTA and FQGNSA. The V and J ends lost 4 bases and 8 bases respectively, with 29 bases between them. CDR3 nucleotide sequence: TGTGCCAGCAGCTCTCGAGCTCCCAGAACTGGAGGCCTACTCGAAAAACTGTTTTTT. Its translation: CASSSRAPRTGGLLEKLFF.

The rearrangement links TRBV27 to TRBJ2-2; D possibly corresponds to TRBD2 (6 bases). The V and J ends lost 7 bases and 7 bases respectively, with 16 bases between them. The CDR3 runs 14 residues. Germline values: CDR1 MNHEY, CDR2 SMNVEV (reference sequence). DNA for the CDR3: TGTGCCAGCATCAGGAGTAGCGGCATCGGGGAGCTGTTTTTT. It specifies CASIRSSGIGELFF.

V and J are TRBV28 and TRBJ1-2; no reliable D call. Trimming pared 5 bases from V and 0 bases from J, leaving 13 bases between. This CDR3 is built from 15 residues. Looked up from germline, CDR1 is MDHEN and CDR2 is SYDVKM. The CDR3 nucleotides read TGTGCCAGCAGTCCCCCCGCCCCGCCTAACTATGGCTACACCTTC. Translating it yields CASSPPAPPNYGYTF.

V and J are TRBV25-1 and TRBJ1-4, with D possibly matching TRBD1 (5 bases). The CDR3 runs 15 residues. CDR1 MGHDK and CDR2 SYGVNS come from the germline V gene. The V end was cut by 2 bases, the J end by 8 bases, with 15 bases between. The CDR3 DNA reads TGTGCCAGCAGTGAACCCCGCCAGGGTGGAGAAAAACTGTTTTTT. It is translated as CASSEPRQGGEKLFF.

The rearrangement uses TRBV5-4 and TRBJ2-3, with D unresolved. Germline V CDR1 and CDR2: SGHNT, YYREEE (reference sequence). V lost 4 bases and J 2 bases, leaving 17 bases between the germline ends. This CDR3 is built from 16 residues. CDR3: CASSVGAATFTDTQYF. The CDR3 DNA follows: TGTGCCAGCAGCGTGGGCGCTGCGACTTTCACAGATACGCAGTATTTT.

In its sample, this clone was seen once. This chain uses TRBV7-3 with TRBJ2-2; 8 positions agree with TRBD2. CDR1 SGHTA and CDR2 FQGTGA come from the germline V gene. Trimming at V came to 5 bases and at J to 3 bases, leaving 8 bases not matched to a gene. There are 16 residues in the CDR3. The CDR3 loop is CASSPPAGGDTGELFF. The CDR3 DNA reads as TGTGCCAGCAGCCCACCGGCGGGAGGTGACACCGGGGAGCTGTTTTTT.

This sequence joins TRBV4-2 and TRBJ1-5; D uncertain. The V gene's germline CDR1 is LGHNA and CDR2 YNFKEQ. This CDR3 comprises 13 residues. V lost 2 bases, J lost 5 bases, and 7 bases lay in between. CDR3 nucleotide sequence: TGTGCCAGCAGCCAATGGGTAGATCAGCCCCAGCATTTT. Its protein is CASSQWVDQPQHF.

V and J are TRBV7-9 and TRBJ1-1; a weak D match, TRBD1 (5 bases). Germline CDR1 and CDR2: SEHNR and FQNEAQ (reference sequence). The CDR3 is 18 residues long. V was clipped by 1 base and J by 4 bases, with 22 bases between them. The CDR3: CASSLGHGFAGWSTEAFF. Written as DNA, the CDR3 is TGTGCCAGCAGCTTAGGTCACGGTTTTGCAGGGTGGAGCACTGAAGCTTTCTTT.

The CDR3 sequence: CASSLGGVDYGYTF. DNA for the CDR3: TGTGCCAGCAGCTTAGGAGGGGTGGACTATGGCTACACCTTC. The genes are TRBV5-4 and TRBJ1-2, with a tentative D call TRBD1 (5 bases). Germline CDR1 and CDR2: SGHNT and YYREEE (reference sequence). The V end lost 2 bases, the J end lost 3 bases, and 11 bases lay between the germline ends. The CDR3 spans 14 residues. Looking up the rest from reference TRBV5-4 and TRBJ1-2 gives the full variable domain: ETGVTQSPTHLIKTRGQQVTLRCSSQSGHNTVSWYQQALGQGPQFIFQYYREEENGRGNFPPRFSGLQFPNYSSELNVNALELDDSALYLCASSLGGVDYGYTFGSGTRLTVV.

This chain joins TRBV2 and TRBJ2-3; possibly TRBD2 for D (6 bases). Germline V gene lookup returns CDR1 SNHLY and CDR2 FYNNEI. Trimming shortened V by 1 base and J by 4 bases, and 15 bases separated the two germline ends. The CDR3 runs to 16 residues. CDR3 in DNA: TGTGCCAGCAGTGAAGGTTCAGTAGCGGCCCCAGATACGCAGTATTTT. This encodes CASSEGSVAAPDTQYF.

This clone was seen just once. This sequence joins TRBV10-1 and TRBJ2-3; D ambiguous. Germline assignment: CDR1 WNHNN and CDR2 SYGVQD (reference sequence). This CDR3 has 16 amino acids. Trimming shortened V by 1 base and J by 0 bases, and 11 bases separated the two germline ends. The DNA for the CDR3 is TGCGCCAGCAGTGAGTTGGGCACAACTAGCACAGATACGCAGTATTTT. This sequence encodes CASSELGTTSTDTQYF.

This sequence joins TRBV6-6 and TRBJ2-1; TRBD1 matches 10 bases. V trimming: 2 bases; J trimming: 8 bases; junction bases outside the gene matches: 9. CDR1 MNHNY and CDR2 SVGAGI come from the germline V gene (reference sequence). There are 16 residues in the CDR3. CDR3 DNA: TGTGCCAGCAGTTACCCCCGGGACAGGGGATTGGATGAGCAGTTCTTC. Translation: CASSYPRDRGLDEQFF.

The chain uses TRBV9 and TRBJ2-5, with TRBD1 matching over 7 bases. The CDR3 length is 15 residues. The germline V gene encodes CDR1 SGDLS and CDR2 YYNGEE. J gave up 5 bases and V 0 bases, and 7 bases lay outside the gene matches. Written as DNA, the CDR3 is TGTGCCAGCAGCGTAGAGCCAGGGGGTTTGGAGACCCAGTACTTC. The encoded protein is CASSVEPGGLETQYF. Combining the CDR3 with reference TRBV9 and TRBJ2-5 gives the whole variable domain DSGVTQTPKHLITATGQRVTLRCSPRSGDLSVYWYQQSLDQGLQFLIQYYNGEERAKGNILERFSAQQFPDLHSELNLSSLELGDSALYFCASSVEPGGLETQYFGPGTRLLVL.

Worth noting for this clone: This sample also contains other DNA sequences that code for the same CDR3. CDR3: CASNRGYEQYF. DNA of the CDR3: TGTGCCAGCAACAGGGGCTACGAGCAGTACTTC. The chain couples TRBV6-1 to TRBJ2-7; the match to TRBD1 covers 7 bases. J lost 3 bases, V lost 7 bases, and 0 bases had no gene match. Germline assignment: CDR1 MNHNS and CDR2 SASEGT. The CDR3 contains 11 residues.

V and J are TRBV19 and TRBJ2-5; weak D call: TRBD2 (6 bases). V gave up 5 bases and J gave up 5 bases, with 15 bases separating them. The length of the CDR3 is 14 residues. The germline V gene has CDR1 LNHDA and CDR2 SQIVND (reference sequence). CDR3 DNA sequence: TGTGCCAGTAGTCCTCGACTAGTCCCGGAGACCCAGTACTTC. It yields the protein CASSPRLVPETQYF.

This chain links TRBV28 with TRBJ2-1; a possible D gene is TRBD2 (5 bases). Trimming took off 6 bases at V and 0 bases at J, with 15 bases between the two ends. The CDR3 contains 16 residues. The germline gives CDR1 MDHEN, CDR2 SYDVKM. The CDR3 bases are TGTGCCAGCAGCACGGGAAACCCCCTCTCCTACAATGAGCAGTTCTTC. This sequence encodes CASSTGNPLSYNEQFF. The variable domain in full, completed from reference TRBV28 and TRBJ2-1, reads DVKVTQSSRYLVKRTGEKVFLECVQDMDHENMFWYRQDPGLGLRLIYFSYDVKMKEKGDIPEGYSVSREKKERFSLILESASTNQTSMYLCASSTGNPLSYNEQFFGPGTRLTVL.

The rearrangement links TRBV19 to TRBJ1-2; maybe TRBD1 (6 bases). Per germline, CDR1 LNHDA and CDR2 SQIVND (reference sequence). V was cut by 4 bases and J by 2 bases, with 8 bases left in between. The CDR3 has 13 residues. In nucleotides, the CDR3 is TGTGCCAGTAGTAACAGGGACAACTATGGCTACACCTTC. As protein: CASSNRDNYGYTF.

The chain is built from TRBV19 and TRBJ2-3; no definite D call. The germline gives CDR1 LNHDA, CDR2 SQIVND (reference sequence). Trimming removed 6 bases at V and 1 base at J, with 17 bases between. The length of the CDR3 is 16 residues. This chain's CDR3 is CASSRSKGIGTDTQYF. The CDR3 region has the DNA TGTGCCAGTAGCCGGTCGAAGGGTATCGGCACAGATACGCAGTATTTT. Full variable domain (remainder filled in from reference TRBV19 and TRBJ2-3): DGGITQSPKYLFRKEGQNVTLSCEQNLNHDAMYWYRQDPGQGLRLIYYSQIVNDFQKGDIAEGYSVSREKKESFPLTVTSAQKNPTAFYLCASSRSKGIGTDTQYFGPGTRLTVL.

The CDR3 DNA follows: TGCGCCAGCAGCCTAGGGACTAGCGGGATGATCGGGGAGCTGTTTTTT. Translated: CASSLGTSGMIGELFF. The chain links TRBV4-3 to TRBJ2-2, with 13 bases identical to TRBD2. Looked up from germline, CDR1 is LGHNA and CDR2 is YSLEER. Trimming at V came to 4 bases and at J to 7 bases, leaving 6 bases not matched to a gene. There are 16 residues in the CDR3.

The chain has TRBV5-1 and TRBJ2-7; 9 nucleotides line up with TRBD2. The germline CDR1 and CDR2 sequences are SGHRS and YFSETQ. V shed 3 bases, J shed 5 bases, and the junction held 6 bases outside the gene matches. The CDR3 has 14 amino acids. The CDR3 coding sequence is TGCGCCAGCAGCTCACTTAGCGGGAGCAACGAGCAGTACTTC. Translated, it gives CASSSLSGSNEQYF.

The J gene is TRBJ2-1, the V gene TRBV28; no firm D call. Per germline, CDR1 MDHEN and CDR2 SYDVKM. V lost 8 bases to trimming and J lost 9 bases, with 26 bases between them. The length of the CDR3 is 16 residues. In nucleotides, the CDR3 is TGTGCCAGCGGCCAATACCGGTCTCCCACAGCTAGTGAGCAGTTCTTC. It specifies CASGQYRSPTASEQFF.

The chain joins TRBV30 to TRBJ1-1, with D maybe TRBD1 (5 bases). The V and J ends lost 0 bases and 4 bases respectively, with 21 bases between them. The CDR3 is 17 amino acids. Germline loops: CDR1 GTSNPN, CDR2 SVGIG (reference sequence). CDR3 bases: TGTGCCTGGAGTGTACCGTCTGGACTCTTAGGGACCACTGAAGCTTTCTTT. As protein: CAWSVPSGLLGTTEAFF.

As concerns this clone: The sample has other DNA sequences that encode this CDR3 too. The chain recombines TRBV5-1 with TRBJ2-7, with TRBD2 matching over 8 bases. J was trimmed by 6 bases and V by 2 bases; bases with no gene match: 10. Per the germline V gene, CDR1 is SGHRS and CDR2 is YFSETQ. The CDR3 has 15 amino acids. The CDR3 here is CASSFLAGAAGEQYF. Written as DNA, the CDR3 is TGCGCCAGCAGCTTCCTAGCGGGCGCCGCAGGCGAGCAGTACTTC.

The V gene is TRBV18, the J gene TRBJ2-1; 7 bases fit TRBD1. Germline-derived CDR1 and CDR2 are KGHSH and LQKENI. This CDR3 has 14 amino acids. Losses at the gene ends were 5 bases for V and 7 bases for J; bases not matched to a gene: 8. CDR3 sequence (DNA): TGTGCCAGCTCAGCCCCAGGGGGAGTGAATGAGCAGTTCTTC. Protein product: CASSAPGGVNEQFF.

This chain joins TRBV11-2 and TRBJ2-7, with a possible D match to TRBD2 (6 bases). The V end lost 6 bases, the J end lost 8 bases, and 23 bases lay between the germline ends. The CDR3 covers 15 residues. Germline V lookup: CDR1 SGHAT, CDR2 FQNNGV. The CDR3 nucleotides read TGTGCCAGCAGTCCTCGGGGGACCCCTATTTACCAGCAGTACTTC. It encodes CASSPRGTPIYQQYF.

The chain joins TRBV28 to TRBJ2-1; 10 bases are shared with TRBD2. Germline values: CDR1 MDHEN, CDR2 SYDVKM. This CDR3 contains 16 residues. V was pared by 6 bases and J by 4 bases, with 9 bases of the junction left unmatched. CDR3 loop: CASSTQTSGLYNEQFF. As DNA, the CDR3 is TGTGCCAGCAGCACCCAGACTAGCGGGCTTTACAATGAGCAGTTCTTC.